The next 9 T cell receptor beta chains were all read from a single sample in a study of T cells in women clearing cervical HPV infection. Clones were sequenced by immunoSEQ multiplex PCR, and TCRdb holds only the in-frame ones, with some missing. The sample totals 40,000 or so clones. Sequencing was performed on blood buffy coat. The receptors derive from a woman between 18 and 70 years old with a cervical HPV16 infection that either progressed to CIN3+ or cleared (not recorded which).

As concerns this clone: The read ends 3 residues early relative to the CDR3; the germline J gene fills the gap. This chain connects TRBV6-1 to TRBJ2-2, with a weak D call TRBD1 (6 bases). The CDR3 has 17 residues. Looked up from germline, CDR1 is MNHNS and CDR2 is SASEGT. CDR3 region: CASSEIGGIATNEKLFF. The sequenced CDR3 bases are TGTGCCAGCAGTGAAATAGGGGGAATTGCAACTAATGAAAAG.

As to this clone: The read stops 3 residues short of the end of the CDR3; the missing end is completed from the germline J gene. V gene TRBV7-2 combines with J gene TRBJ1-2; 7 positions match TRBD1. CDR1 SGHTA and CDR2 FQGNSA come from the germline V gene. CDR3 length: 14 residues. The sequenced CDR3 bases are TGTGCCAGCAGCAAACGACAGGGCTCCTACGAC. Translating it yields CASSKRQGSYD. The whole CDR3 reads CASSKRQGSYDYTF. The variable domain in full, with the rest retrieved from reference TRBV7-2 and TRBJ1-2, is GAGVSQSPSNKVTEKGKDVELRCDPISGHTALYWYRQSLGQGLEFLIYFQGNSAPDKSGLPSDRFSAERTGGSVSTLTIQRTQQEDSAVYLCASSKRQGSYDYTFGSGTRLTVV.

With regard to this clone: The read falls 3 residues short of the CDR3 end, and the missing part is taken from the germline J gene. The chain carries TRBV6-1 and TRBJ1-1; 8 bases match TRBD1. The junction had 4 bases not matched to a gene; V was cut back by 1 base and J by 3 bases. The CDR3 spans 15 residues. Germline values: CDR1 MNHNS, CDR2 SASEGT. Partial CDR3 DNA: TGTGCCAGCAGTGAAGGGCAGGGGGCCGACACTGAA. It yields the protein CASSEGQGADTE. The whole CDR3 protein is CASSEGQGADTEAFF.

The CDR3 loop is CASSHRGQGRTEAFF. The covered CDR3 bases are TGCGCCAGCAGCCACCGGGGCCAGGGGCGCACTGAA. The gene calls are TRBV4-1 and TRBJ1-1, with a tentative D call TRBD1 (6 bases). The read ends 3 residues early relative to the CDR3; the germline J gene fills the gap. V dropped 3 bases and J dropped 4 bases, with 15 bases sitting between them. The germline V gene has CDR1 MGHRA and CDR2 YSYEKL. This CDR3 spans 15 amino acids.

As for this clone: Sequencing ends 3 residues short of the CDR3 end; the germline J gene provides the rest. The gene calls are TRBV5-1 and TRBJ1-2; D possibly corresponds to TRBD1 (6 bases). CDR3 length: 14 residues. Trimming stripped 4 bases from V and 7 bases from J, with 17 bases between. CDR1 is SGHRS, CDR2 YFSETQ, per germline. The chain's CDR3 is CASSPRQVESGYTF. Incomplete CDR3 DNA: TGCGCCAGCAGCCCCCGACAGGTAGAGAGTGGC.

A word on this clone: The CDR3 end is not reached by the read, which stops 3 residues before it; the germline J gene fills it in. The chain links TRBV4-1 to TRBJ2-7, with 10 bases fitting TRBD2. The CDR3 contains 15 residues. CDR1 and CDR2 (germline): MGHRA, YSYEKL. J gave up 4 bases and V 4 bases, and 7 bases lay outside the gene matches. CDR3 bases read: TGCGCCAGCAGCCTCCAAGCGGGAGGGCCTTACGAG. It encodes CASSLQAGGPYE. The CDR3 reads in full as CASSLQAGGPYEQYF.

Notes on this clone: With the read ending 3 residues before the CDR3 end, the germline J gene is used to fill in that end. The V call is TRBV15, the J call TRBJ1-1; TRBD1 is a possible D gene (5 bases). The germline CDR1 and CDR2 sequences are LNHNV and YYDKDF (reference sequence). The CDR3 loop spans 14 amino acids. The CDR3 sequence: CATSGPQQGRIAFF. Incomplete CDR3 DNA: TGTGCCACCAGCGGACCTCAGCAGGGTAGGATT.

In the case of this clone: The CDR3 is cut off 3 residues early in the read; its end comes from the germline J gene. This rearrangement joins TRBV7-9 to TRBJ2-2, with 8 positions matching TRBD2. CDR1 is SEHNR and CDR2 is FQNEAQ in the germline V gene (reference sequence). Trimming removed 5 bases from V and 6 bases from J; junction bases left unmatched: 8. CDR3 length: 15 residues. This chain's CDR3 is CASSPGGGFAGELFF. CDR3 bases read: TGTGCCAGCAGCCCCGGGGGGGGCTTCGCCGGGGAG.

The chain's CDR3 is CAIGNGQLGNEQFF. The DNA read from the CDR3 is TGTGCCATCGGCAACGGACAGTTGGGGAATGAG. The chain is built from TRBV10-3 and TRBJ2-1; a weak D match, TRBD1 (6 bases). The read falls 3 residues short of the CDR3 end, and the missing part is taken from the germline J gene. This CDR3 contains 14 residues. V dropped 8 bases and J dropped 7 bases, with 18 bases sitting between them. Per the germline V gene, CDR1 is ENHRY and CDR2 is SYGVKD.